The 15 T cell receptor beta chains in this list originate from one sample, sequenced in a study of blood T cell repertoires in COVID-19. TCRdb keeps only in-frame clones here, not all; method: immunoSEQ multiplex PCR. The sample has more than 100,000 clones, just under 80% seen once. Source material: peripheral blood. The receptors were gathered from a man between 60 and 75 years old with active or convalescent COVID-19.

CDR3 residues: CASSPVPSGRAYEQYF. The CDR3 DNA follows: TGTGCCAGCAGCCCGGTCCCTAGCGGGAGGGCCTACGAGCAGTACTTC. This chain connects TRBV5-5 to TRBJ2-7; 12 bases match TRBD2. This CDR3 is 16 amino acids long. Trimming cost V 4 bases and J 2 bases; bases outside gene matches: 7. Germline loops: CDR1 SGHKS, CDR2 YYEKEE (reference sequence).

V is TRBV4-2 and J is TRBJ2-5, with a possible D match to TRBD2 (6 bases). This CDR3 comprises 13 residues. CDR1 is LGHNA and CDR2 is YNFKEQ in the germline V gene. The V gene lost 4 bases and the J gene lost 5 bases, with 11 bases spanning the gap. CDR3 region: CASSLPGGETQYF. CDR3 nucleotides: TGTGCCAGCAGCCTCCCCGGAGGGGAGACCCAGTACTTC.

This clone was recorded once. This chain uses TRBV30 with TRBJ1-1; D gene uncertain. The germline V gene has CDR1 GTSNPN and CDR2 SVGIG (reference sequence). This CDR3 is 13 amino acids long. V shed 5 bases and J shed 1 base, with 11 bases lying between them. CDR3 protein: CAWGQRWNTEAFF. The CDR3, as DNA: TGTGCCTGGGGGCAACGGTGGAACACTGAAGCTTTCTTT.

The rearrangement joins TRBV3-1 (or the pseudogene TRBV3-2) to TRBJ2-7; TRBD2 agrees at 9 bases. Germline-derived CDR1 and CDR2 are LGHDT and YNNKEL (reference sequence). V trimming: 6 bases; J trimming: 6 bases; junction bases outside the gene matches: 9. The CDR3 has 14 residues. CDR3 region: CASSPLAGSSEQYF. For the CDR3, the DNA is TGTGCCAGCAGTCCGCTAGCGGGATCGTCCGAGCAGTACTTC.

CDR3 DNA sequence: TGTGCCAGCAGCGTAGGGGGTCAGGGTTCCTACGAGCAGTACTTC. Its protein is CASSVGGQGSYEQYF. The chain combines TRBV9 with TRBJ2-7; possibly TRBD1 for D (5 bases). CDR3 size: 15 residues. Germline CDR1 SGDLS, CDR2 YYNGEE. V gave up 0 bases and J gave up 1 base, with 11 bases separating them.

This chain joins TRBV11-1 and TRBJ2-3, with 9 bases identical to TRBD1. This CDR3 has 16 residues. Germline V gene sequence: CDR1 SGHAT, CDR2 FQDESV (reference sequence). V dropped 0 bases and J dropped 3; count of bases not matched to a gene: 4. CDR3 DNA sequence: TGTGCCAGCAGCTTAGCGGTCGGACAGGGGACAGATACGCAGTATTTT. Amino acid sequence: CASSLAVGQGTDTQYF.

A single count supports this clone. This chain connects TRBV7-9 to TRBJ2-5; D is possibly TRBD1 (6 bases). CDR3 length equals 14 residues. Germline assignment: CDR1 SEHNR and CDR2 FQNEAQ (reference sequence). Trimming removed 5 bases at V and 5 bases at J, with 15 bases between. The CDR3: CASSPPQGLETQYF. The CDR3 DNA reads TGTGCCAGCAGCCCACCACAGGGCTTGGAGACCCAGTACTTC.

In DNA form, the CDR3 reads TGTGCCAGCAGCGGACTAGCGGGGGCATACGAGCAGTACTTC. Translating gives CASSGLAGAYEQYF. The genes are TRBV27 and TRBJ2-7; TRBD2 matches 13 bases. The V gene end was trimmed by 6 bases and the J gene end by 4 bases; junction bases not matched to a gene: 3. The CDR3 consists of 14 residues. From germline, CDR1 is MNHEY and CDR2 SMNVEV (reference sequence).

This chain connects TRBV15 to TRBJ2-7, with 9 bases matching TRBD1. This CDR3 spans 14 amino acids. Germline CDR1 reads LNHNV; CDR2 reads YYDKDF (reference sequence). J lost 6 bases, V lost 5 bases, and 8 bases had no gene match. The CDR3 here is CATSGGQGKREQYF. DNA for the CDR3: TGTGCCACCAGCGGAGGACAGGGGAAGCGCGAGCAGTACTTC.

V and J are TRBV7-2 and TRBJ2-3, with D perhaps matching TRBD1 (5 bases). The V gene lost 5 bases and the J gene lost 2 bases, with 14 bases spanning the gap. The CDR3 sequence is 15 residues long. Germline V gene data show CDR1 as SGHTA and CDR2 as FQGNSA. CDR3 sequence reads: CASSPKGRLTDTQYF. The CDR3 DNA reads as TGTGCCAGCAGCCCCAAGGGGCGGCTCACAGATACGCAGTATTTT.

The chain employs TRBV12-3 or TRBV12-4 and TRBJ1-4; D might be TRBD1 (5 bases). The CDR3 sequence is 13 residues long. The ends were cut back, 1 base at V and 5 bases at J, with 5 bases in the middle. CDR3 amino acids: CASSLGQNEKLFF. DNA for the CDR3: TGTGCCAGCAGTTTAGGACAGAATGAAAAACTGTTTTTT.

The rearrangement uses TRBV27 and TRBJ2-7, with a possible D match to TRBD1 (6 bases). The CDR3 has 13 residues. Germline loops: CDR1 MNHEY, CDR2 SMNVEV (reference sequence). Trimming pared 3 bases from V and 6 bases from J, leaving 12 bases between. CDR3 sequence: CASSLGAGGEQYF. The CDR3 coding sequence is TGTGCCAGCAGTTTGGGGGCTGGGGGCGAGCAGTACTTC.

As DNA, the CDR3 is TGTGCCAGCAGCGACAGAAACTATGGCTACACCTTC. The encoded protein is CASSDRNYGYTF. The chain combines TRBV9 with TRBJ1-2; no reliable D call. V was pared by 3 bases and J by 2 bases, with 5 bases between. CDR1 and CDR2 (germline): SGDLS, YYNGEE. This CDR3 spans 12 amino acids.

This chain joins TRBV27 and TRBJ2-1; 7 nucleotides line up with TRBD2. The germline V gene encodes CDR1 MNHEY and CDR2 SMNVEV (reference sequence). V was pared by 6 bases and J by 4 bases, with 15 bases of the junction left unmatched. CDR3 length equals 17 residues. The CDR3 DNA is TGTGCCAGCAGCCCATTGGGGAGCGGGACCCCTTACAATGAGCAGTTCTTC. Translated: CASSPLGSGTPYNEQFF.

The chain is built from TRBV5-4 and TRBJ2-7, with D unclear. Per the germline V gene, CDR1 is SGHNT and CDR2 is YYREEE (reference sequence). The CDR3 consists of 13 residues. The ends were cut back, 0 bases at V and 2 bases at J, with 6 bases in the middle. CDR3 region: CASSLGEAYEQYF. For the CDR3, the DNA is TGTGCCAGCAGCTTGGGCGAAGCCTACGAGCAGTACTTC.